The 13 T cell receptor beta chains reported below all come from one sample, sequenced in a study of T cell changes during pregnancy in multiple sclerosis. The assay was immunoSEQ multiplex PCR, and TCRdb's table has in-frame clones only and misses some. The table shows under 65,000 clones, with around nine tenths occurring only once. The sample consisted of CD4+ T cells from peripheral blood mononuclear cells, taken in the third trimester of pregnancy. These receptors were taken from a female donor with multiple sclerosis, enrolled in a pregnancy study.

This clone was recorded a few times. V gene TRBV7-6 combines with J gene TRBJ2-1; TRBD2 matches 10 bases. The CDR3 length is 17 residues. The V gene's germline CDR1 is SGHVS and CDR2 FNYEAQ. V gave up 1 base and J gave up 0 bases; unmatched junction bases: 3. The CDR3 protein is CASSLGASGSSYNEQFF. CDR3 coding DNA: TGTGCCAGCAGCTTAGGAGCTAGCGGGAGCTCCTACAATGAGCAGTTCTTC.

CDR3 sequence: CASRVGGQQETQYF. The CDR3 nucleotides read TGTGCCAGCAGGGTTGGCGGACAGCAAGAGACCCAGTACTTC. The gene calls are TRBV6-1 and TRBJ2-5; D possibly corresponds to TRBD1 (6 bases). This CDR3 is built from 14 residues. CDR1 and CDR2 (germline): MNHNS, SASEGT. The V end lost 6 bases, the J end lost 2 bases, and 13 bases lay between the germline ends.

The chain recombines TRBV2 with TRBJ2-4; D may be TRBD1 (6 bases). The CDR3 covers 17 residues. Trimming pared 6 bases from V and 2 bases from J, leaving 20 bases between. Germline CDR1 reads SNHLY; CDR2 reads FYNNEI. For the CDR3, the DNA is TGTGCCAGCAGCGACTCCAGGGGCTATGAGACCAAAAACATTCAGTACTTC. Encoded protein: CASSDSRGYETKNIQYF.

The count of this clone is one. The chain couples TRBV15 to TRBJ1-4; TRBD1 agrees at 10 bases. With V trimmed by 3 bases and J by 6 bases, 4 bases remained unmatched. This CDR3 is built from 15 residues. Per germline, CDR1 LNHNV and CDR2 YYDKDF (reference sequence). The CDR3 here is CATSRGQGSDEKLFF. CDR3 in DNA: TGTGCCACCAGCAGGGGACAGGGGAGCGATGAAAAACTGTTTTTT.

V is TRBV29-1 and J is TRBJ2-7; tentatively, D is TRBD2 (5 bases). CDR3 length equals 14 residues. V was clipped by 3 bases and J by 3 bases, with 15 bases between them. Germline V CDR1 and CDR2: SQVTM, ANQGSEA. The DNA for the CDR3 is TGCAGCGTTGAGGAGACCGGGATAGGCTACGAGCAGTACTTC. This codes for CSVEETGIGYEQYF.

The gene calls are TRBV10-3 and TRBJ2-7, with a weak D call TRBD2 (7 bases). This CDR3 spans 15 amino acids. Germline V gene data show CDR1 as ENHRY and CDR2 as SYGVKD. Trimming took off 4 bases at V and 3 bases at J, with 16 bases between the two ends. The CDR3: CAISVSAGANYEQYF. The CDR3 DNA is TGTGCCATCAGTGTAAGCGCGGGGGCGAACTACGAGCAGTACTTC.

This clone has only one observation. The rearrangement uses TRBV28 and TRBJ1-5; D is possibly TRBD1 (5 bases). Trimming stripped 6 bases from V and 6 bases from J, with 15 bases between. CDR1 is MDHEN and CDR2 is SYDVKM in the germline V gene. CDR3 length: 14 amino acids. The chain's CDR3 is CASRLLQGSQPQHF. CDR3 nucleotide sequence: TGTGCCAGCAGGCTCCTCCAGGGAAGTCAGCCCCAGCATTTT.

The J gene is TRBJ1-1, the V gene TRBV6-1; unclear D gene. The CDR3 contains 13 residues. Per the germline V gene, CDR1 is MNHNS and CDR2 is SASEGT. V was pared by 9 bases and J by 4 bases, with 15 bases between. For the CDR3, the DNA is TGTGCCAGTTCGACTGGCGAGCCCACTGAAGCTTTCTTT. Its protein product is CASSTGEPTEAFF.

The DNA for the CDR3 is TGTGCCAGCAGCACCTGGACAGGGTTTACCGAGCAGTACTTC. Protein product: CASSTWTGFTEQYF. V usage is TRBV5-6 and J usage is TRBJ2-7; 8 bases are shared with TRBD1. The CDR3 covers 14 residues. The germline V gene encodes CDR1 SGHDT and CDR2 YYEEEE. V dropped 4 bases and J dropped 6; count of bases not matched to a gene: 9.

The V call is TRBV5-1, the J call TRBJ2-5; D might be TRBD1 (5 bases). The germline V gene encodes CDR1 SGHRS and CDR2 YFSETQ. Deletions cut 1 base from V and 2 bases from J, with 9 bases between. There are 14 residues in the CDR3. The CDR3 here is CASSLRPGQETQYF. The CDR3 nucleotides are TGCGCCAGCAGCTTGCGCCCAGGGCAAGAGACCCAGTACTTC.

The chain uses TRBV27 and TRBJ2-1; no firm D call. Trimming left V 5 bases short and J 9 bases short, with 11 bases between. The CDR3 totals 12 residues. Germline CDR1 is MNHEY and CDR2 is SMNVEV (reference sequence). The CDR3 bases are TGTGCCAGCAGTCGGAGTTTTCGTGAGCAGTTCTTC. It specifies CASSRSFREQFF.

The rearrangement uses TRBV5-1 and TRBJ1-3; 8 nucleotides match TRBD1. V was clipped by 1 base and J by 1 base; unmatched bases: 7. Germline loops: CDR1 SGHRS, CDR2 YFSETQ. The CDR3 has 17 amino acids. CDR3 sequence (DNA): TGCGCCAGCAGCTTGCCAGGGGGCCACGAATCTGGAAACACCATATATTTT. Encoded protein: CASSLPGGHESGNTIYF. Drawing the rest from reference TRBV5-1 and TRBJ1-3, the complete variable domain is KAGVTQTPRYLIKTRGQQVTLSCSPISGHRSVSWYQQTPGQGLQFLFEYFSETQRNKGNFPGRFSGRQFSNSRSEMNVSTLELGDSALYLCASSLPGGHESGNTIYFGEGSWLTVV.

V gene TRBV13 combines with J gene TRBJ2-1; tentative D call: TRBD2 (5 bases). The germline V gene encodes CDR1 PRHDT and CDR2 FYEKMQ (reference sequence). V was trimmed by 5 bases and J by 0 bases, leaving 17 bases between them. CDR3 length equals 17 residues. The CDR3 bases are TGTGCCAGCAGCCCATCTAGCCAACAGTCCTCCTACAATGAGCAGTTCTTC. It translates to CASSPSSQQSSYNEQFF.